A single T cell receptor beta chain is shown here with its context. CDR3 length: 16 residues. V was pared by 5 bases and J by 7 bases, with 9 bases of the junction left unmatched. CDR1 and CDR2 (germline): SEHNR, FQNEAQ (reference sequence). This sample is part of a study of blood T cell repertoires in COVID-19. Study-wide context: Whether acute or convalescent, the COVID-19 samples came from the United States, Italy and Spain.

In the original processing: Estimated nucleated cell counts came from reference gene primer amplification. The assay was immunoSEQ multiplex PCR, and TCRdb's table has in-frame clones only and misses some. V and J calls and clone size are copied from that table; D and trimming were computed from the DNA. The sample comprises 300,000 to 500,000 clones, nearly 90% of which are singletons, and 2% to 2.5% rests with the top ten. This sequence was found in a woman in her 40s with acute COVID-19. Sequenced: PBMCs or T cells enriched from blood (not recorded which). The chain combines TRBV7-9 with TRBJ1-6, with 9 bases matching TRBD1. Here the CDR3 reads CASSLAGTGKNSPLHF. The CDR3 DNA reads TGTGCCAGCAGCCTCGCCGGGACAGGGAAAAATTCACCCCTCCACTTT.